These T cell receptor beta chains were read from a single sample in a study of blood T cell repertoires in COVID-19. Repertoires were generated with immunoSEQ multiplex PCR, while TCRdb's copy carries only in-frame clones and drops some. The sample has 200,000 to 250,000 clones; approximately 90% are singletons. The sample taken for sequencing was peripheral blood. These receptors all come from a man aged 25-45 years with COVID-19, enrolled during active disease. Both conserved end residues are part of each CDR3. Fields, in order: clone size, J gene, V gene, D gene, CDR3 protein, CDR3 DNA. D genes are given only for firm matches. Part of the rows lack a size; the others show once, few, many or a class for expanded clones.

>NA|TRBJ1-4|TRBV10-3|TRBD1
CAIRPTGAPNEKLFF
TGTGCCATCAGACCGACAGGGGCTCCTAACGAAAAACTGTTTTTT
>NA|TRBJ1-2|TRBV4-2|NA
CASSQDVRGSAVGYTF
TGTGCCAGCAGCCAAGACGTCCGGGGTTCGGCGGTTGGCTACACCTTC
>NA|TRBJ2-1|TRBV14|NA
CASSPTGKGTNEQFF
TGTGCCAGCAGCCCCACAGGGAAGGGGACCAATGAGCAGTTCTTC
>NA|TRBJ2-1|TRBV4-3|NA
CASSQDLDREQFF
TGCGCCAGCAGCCAAGACCTTGACAGGGAGCAGTTCTTC
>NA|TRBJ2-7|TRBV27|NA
CASSLSSGTPFSYEQYF
TGTGCCAGCAGTTTAAGTTCAGGGACACCATTCTCCTACGAGCAGTACTTC
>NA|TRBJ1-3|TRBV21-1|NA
CASSKRSREQGDITIYF
TGTGCCAGCAGCAAAAGGTCTAGGGAACAAGGGGATATCACCATATATTTT
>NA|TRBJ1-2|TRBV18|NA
CASSSRDTYNYGYTF
TGTGCCAGCTCATCCCGGGACACCTATAACTATGGCTACACCTTC
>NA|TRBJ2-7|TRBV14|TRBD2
CASSQQRGGRGGSEQYF
TGTGCCAGCAGCCAGCAGCGTGGTGGTCGCGGGGGTAGCGAGCAGTACTTC
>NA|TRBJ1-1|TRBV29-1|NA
CSVEQPVNTEAFF
TGCAGCGTTGAACAACCAGTGAACACTGAAGCTTTCTTT
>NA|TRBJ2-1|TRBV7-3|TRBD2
CASSPTGLAGYNEQFF
TGTGCCAGCAGCCCAACCGGACTAGCGGGTTACAATGAGCAGTTCTTC
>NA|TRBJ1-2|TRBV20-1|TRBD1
CSASRGQGAYGYTF
TGCAGTGCTAGTCGGGGACAGGGGGCCTATGGCTACACCTTC
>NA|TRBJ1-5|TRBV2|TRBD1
CASTQDRGNQPQHF
TGTGCCAGCACCCAGGACAGGGGCAATCAGCCCCAGCATTTT
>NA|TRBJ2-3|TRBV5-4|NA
CASSLPDLGTDTQYF
TGTGCCAGCAGCTTACCGGACTTGGGCACAGATACGCAGTATTTT
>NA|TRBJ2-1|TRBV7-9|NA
CASSLLGGGSINEQFF
TGTGCCAGCAGCTTACTTGGCGGTGGGTCTATAAATGAGCAGTTCTTC
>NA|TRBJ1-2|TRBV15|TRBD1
CATSRNSGQGADGYTF
TGTGCCACCAGCAGGAATTCAGGACAGGGGGCCGATGGCTACACCTTC
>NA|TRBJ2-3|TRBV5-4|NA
CASSPDYTNTDTQYF
TGTGCCAGCAGCCCCGACTACACCAACACAGATACGCAGTATTTT
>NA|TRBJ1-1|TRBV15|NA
CATSTGRGRSTEAFF
TGTGCCACCAGCACAGGGCGGGGGCGGAGCACTGAAGCTTTCTTT
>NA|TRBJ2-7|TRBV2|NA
CASRDGWAGEEQYF
TGTGCCAGCAGGGACGGATGGGCAGGGGAGGAGCAGTACTTC
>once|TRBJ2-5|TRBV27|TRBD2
CASSSYRERGSMKTQYF
TGTGCCAGCAGTTCCTACCGAGAGCGCGGGAGTATGAAGACCCAGTACTTC
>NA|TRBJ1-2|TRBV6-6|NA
CASSRLQAPYGYTF
TGTGCCAGCAGTCGTTTACAGGCCCCCTATGGCTACACCTTC
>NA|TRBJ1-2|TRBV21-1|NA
CASSTSQSRVGYGYTF
TGTGCCAGCAGCACTTCGCAATCCAGGGTAGGGTATGGCTACACCTTC
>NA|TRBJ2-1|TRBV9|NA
CASSLLKENEQFF
TGTGCCAGCAGCCTACTCAAGGAGAATGAGCAGTTCTTC
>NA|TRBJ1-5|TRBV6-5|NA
CASMRNDKLNQPQHF
TGTGCCAGCATGAGAAACGACAAGCTCAATCAGCCCCAGCATTTT
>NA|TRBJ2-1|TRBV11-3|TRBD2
CASSLTSGGAYEQFF
TGTGCCAGCAGCTTAACTAGCGGGGGGGCGTATGAGCAGTTCTTC
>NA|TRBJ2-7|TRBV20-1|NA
CSAPINYEQYF
TGCAGTGCTCCCATCAACTACGAGCAGTACTTC
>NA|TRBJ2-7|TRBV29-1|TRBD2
CSVQTSGRLEQYF
TGCAGCGTCCAGACTAGCGGGAGGCTCGAGCAGTACTTC
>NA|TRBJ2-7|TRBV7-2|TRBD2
CASSPRLALYEQYF
TGTGCCAGCAGCCCGCGACTAGCGCTCTACGAGCAGTACTTC
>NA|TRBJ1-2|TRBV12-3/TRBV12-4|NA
CAIQGYGYTF
TGTGCCATACAGGGATATGGCTACACCTTC
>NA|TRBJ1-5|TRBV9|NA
CASSPGQLSNQPQHF
TGTGCCAGCAGCCCTGGGCAGCTTAGCAATCAGCCCCAGCATTTT
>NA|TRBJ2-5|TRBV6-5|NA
CASSYPGETQYF
TGTGCCAGCAGTTACCCGGGGGAGACCCAGTACTTC
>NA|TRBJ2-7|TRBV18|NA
CASSPDRHTSYEQYF
TGTGCCAGCTCCCCTGACAGACACACTTCCTACGAGCAGTACTTC
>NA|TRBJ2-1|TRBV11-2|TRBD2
CASSLDPAGYYNEQFF
TGTGCCAGCAGCTTAGACCCAGCGGGGTACTACAATGAGCAGTTCTTC
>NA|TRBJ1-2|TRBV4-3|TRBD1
CASSQGERDRDLLYGYTF
TGCGCCAGCAGCCAAGGGGAACGGGACAGGGACCTTCTCTATGGCTACACCTTC
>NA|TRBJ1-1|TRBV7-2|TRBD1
CASSFSQGAEAFF
TGTGCCAGCAGCTTCTCACAGGGGGCTGAAGCTTTCTTT
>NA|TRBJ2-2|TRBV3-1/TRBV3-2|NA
CASSQVGVTENTGELFF
TGTGCCAGCAGCCAAGTAGGGGTGACGGAGAACACCGGGGAGCTGTTTTTT
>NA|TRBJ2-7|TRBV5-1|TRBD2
CASSVGLAGGVSSYEQYF
TGCGCCAGCAGCGTGGGACTAGCGGGAGGGGTCAGCTCCTACGAGCAGTACTTC
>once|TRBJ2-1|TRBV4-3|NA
CASSLAQGQVQFF
TGCGCCAGCAGCCTGGCTCAGGGGCAGGTGCAGTTCTTC
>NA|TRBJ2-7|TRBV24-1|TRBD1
CATSDSLQGAWEQYF
TGTGCCACCAGTGATTCTTTACAGGGGGCGTGGGAGCAGTACTTC
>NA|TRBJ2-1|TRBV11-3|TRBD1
CASSPGTGGALVNEQFF
TGTGCCAGCAGCCCCGGGACAGGGGGTGCCCTGGTCAATGAGCAGTTCTTC
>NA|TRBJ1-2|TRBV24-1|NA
CATSDLGGNYGYTF
TGTGCCACCAGTGATTTGGGCGGGAACTATGGCTACACCTTC
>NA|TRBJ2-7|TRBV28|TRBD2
CASSFPAGGPTYEQYF
TGTGCCAGCAGTTTTCCCGCGGGAGGTCCAACTTACGAGCAGTACTTC
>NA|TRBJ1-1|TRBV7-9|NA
CASRASRGQRGTEAFF
TGTGCCAGCAGGGCGTCCAGGGGCCAGAGGGGCACTGAAGCTTTCTTT
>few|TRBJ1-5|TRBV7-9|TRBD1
CASSDDRVLAGNQPQHF
TGTGCCAGCAGCGACGACAGGGTATTAGCAGGCAATCAGCCCCAGCATTTT
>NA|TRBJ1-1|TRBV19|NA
CASSMGGNTEAFF
TGTGCCAGTAGTATGGGGGGAAACACTGAAGCTTTCTTT
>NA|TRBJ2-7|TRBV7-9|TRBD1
CASSLEDRGSEQYF
TGTGCCAGCAGCTTAGAGGACAGGGGGAGCGAGCAGTACTTC
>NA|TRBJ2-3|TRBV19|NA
CASSKSSGLTDTQYF
TGTGCCAGTAGTAAATCATCAGGGCTCACAGATACGCAGTATTTT
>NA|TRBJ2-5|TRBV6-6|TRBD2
CASSFWTSGVQETQYF
TGTGCCAGCAGTTTCTGGACTAGCGGGGTTCAAGAGACCCAGTACTTC
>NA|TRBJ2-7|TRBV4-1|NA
CASSQDRGPFYEQYF
TGCGCCAGCAGCCAAGACAGGGGCCCGTTTTACGAGCAGTACTTC
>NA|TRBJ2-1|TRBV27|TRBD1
CASSSNQGAGNEQFF
TGTGCCAGCAGTTCGAACCAGGGGGCAGGGAATGAGCAGTTCTTC
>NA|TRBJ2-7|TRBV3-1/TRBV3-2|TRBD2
CASSLFSGGTPYEQYF
TGTGCCAGCAGCTTGTTTAGCGGGGGGACCCCCTACGAGCAGTACTTC
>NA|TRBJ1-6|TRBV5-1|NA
CASSLGGGRSSPLHF
TGCGCCAGCAGCTTGGGGGGAGGTAGGAGTTCACCCCTCCACTTT
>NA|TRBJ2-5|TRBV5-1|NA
CASSLVVLGAETQYF
TGCGCCAGCAGCTTGGTCGTGCTTGGGGCAGAGACCCAGTACTTC
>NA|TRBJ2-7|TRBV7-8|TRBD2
CASSPRRAGGLFYEQYF
TGTGCCAGCAGCCCCCGTCGGGCGGGGGGCCTATTCTACGAGCAGTACTTC
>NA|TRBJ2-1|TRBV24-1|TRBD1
CATSPGGSNEQFF
TGTGCCACCAGTCCAGGGGGCTCCAATGAGCAGTTCTTC
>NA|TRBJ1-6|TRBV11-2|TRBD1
CASSSTGERSPLHF
TGTGCCAGCAGCTCTACAGGGGAACGGTCACCCCTCCACTTT
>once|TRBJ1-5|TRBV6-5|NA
CASSSNTNQPQHF
TGTGCCAGCAGTTCCAACACCAATCAGCCCCAGCATTTT
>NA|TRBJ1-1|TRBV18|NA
CASSPASGGNTEAFF
TGTGCCAGCTCACCGGCGAGCGGAGGGAACACTGAAGCTTTCTTT